These 22 T cell receptor beta chains were sequenced from one sample in a study of T cells in narcolepsy (dated by TCRdb to between 2017 and 2018). The receptor library was made with the immunoSEQ multiplex PCR assay. TCRdb mirrors the immuneACCESS table, restricted to in-frame sequences. Some clones are absent from its copies; in checked studies, under half trace to an unresolved V gene, and the reason for the others is unknown. The sample table contains about 1,700 clones; only one count was recorded for more than 20% of them. The top ten hold approximately 15% of the sample. Antigen specificity for these receptors is unknown. Material for sequencing was cultured CD4+ T cells from cerebrospinal fluid. Source of these receptors: a human donor with narcolepsy.

This clone has only a few counts. This probably arose from a read error, given a far larger clone one base away. Other DNA sequences from this sample encode an identical CDR3 as well. The V call is TRBV5-6, the J call TRBJ1-5; 7 bases align to TRBD1. The germline V gene has CDR1 SGHDT and CDR2 YYEEEE. The CDR3 consists of 17 residues. Trimming cost V 0 bases and J 5 bases; bases outside gene matches: 11. The CDR3 loop is CASSLAPGGAADQPQHF. DNA of the CDR3: TGTGCCAGCAGCTTGGCCCCAGGGGGGGCCGCCGATCAGCCCCAGCATTTT.

The sample holds a few counts of this clone. Compared with germline, one end of the junction differs, possibly owing to a read error. Other DNA sequences in this sample translate to the same CDR3. This chain connects TRBV5-6 to TRBJ1-5, with 7 positions matching TRBD1. The CDR3 runs to 17 residues. Germline assignment: CDR1 SGHDT and CDR2 YYEEEE. The chain's CDR3 is CASSLAPGGAADQPQHF. In nucleotides, the CDR3 is TGCGCCAGCAGCTTGGCCCCAGGGGGGGCCGCCGATCAGCCCCAGCATTTT.

Sample share makes this clone medium-sized (0.01 to 0.1%). A read error may account for a junction end that differs from germline. The chain has TRBV18 and TRBJ2-1; D possibly corresponds to TRBD2 (6 bases). CDR3 size: 14 residues. Germline CDR1 is KGHSH and CDR2 is LQKENI. As DNA, the CDR3 is TGTGCCAGCTCTGCGGCGGGGCCCTCTGGGTGGAGACTCTTC. Translated, it gives CASSAAGPSGWRLF.

This clone counts as medium-sized. V is TRBV6-5 and J is TRBJ1-6; D gene unclear. This CDR3 has 14 residues. Trimming took off 6 bases at V and 0 bases at J, with 6 bases between the two ends. Germline CDR1 reads MNHEY; CDR2 reads SVGAGI. CDR3 nucleotides: TGTGCCAGCAGCAAGAGCTCCTATAATTCACCCCTCCACTTT. Residues: CASSKSSYNSPLHF.

V gene TRBV7-9 combines with J gene TRBJ2-1, with 12 nucleotides matching TRBD2. Germline V gene sequence: CDR1 SEHNR, CDR2 FQNEAQ (reference sequence). V lost 5 bases to trimming and J lost 7 bases; unmatched junction nucleotides: 9. This CDR3 is built from 16 residues. CDR3 loop: CASSVTSGGLLNEQFF. The CDR3 DNA reads as TGTGCCAGCAGCGTTACTAGCGGGGGGTTATTAAATGAGCAGTTCTTC. Combining the CDR3 with reference TRBV7-9 and TRBJ2-1 gives the whole variable domain DTGVSQNPRHKITKRGQNVTFRCDPISEHNRLYWYRQTLGQGPEFLTYFQNEAQLEKSRLLSDRFSAERPKGSFSTLEIQRTEQGDSAMYLCASSVTSGGLLNEQFFGPGTRLTVL.

This clone ranks as large. The chain recombines TRBV7-6 with TRBJ2-1; no clear D gene. Trimming stripped 5 bases from V and 6 bases from J, with 14 bases between. The CDR3 spans 14 residues. Germline V CDR1 and CDR2: SGHVS, FNYEAQ. CDR3 nucleotide sequence: TGTGCCAGCAGCCTACATGGGCCCAGCAATGAGCAGTTCTTC. Protein product: CASSLHGPSNEQFF.

To note about this clone: A far larger clone is just one base off, so this is likely a read error. This chain links TRBV27 with TRBJ2-7; D gene ambiguous. Germline CDR1 and CDR2: MNHEY and SMNVEV (reference sequence). This CDR3 contains 15 residues. The CDR3 DNA reads TGTGCCGGCAGTTTCGGATCCCCCCTTTCCTACGAGCAGTACTTC. Its translation: CAGSFGSPLSYEQYF.

Comments on this clone: The junction does not match germline at one end; this may be a read error. The rearrangement links TRBV5-5 to TRBJ1-4; 9 bases match TRBD1. The CDR3 has 15 residues. Germline V gene data show CDR1 as SGHKS and CDR2 as YYEKEE (reference sequence). CDR3 DNA sequence: TGTGCCAGCAGCCAAGGATACGGGACAGGGATGGCCTTAATCTTT. Translation: CASSQGYGTGMALIF.

This clone is labeled large. This sequence joins TRBV7-6 and TRBJ1-3; D is possibly TRBD1 (5 bases). Germline V CDR1 and CDR2: SGHVS, FNYEAQ. The CDR3 extends over 14 amino acids. Trimming stripped 5 bases from V and 8 bases from J, with 16 bases between. CDR3 loop: CASSPRQPGDTIYF. CDR3 nucleotides: TGTGCCAGCAGCCCCCGACAGCCGGGGGACACCATATATTTT. The full variable domain, in which reference TRBV7-6 and TRBJ1-3 provide the parts outside the CDR3, is GAGVSQSPRYKVTKRGQDVALRCDPISGHVSLYWYRQALGQGPEFLTYFNYEAQQDKSGLPNDRFSAERPEGSISTLTIQRTEQRDSAMYRCASSPRQPGDTIYFGEGSWLTVV.

In its sample, this clone is medium-sized. The V gene is TRBV6-5, the J gene TRBJ1-2, with 10 nucleotides matching TRBD1. Looked up from germline, CDR1 is MNHEY and CDR2 is SVGAGI. Trimming cost V 7 bases and J 5 bases; bases outside gene matches: 7. The CDR3 has 14 amino acids. CDR3 nucleotides: TGTGCCAGCACCCGGACAGGGGGTTCTTATGGCTACACCTTC. Its protein is CASTRTGGSYGYTF.

DNA of the CDR3: TGTGCCAGCAGCTTGGCGACAGGGTCGGCTCAGCCCCAGCATTTT. This encodes CASSLATGSAQPQHF. The V gene is TRBV11-1, the J gene TRBJ1-5, with 7 bases fitting TRBD1. The J segment lost 6 bases and the V segment lost 3 bases, leaving 8 bases of the junction unmatched. The CDR3 length is 15 residues. Germline CDR1 reads SGHAT; CDR2 reads FQDESV (reference sequence).

The chain is built from TRBV4-2 and TRBJ2-5, with D possibly being TRBD1 (6 bases). Trimming removed 4 bases from V and 5 bases from J, with 17 bases in between. CDR3 length: 15 residues. The germline CDR1 and CDR2 sequences are LGHNA and YNFKEQ. As DNA, the CDR3 is TGTGCCAGCAGCCGACGACAGGTCCAGTCCGAGACCCAGTACTTC. Residues: CASSRRQVQSETQYF.

The chain has TRBV7-2 and TRBJ2-1, with 7 bases aligning to TRBD2. This CDR3 spans 15 amino acids. Unmatched junction bases numbered 8, after V lost 3 bases and J lost 6 bases. Looked up from germline, CDR1 is SGHTA and CDR2 is FQGNSA. Here the CDR3 reads CASSFGGGGSNEQFF. CDR3 coding DNA: TGTGCCAGCAGCTTTGGTGGGGGGGGTTCCAATGAGCAGTTCTTC.

Only a few counts were recorded for this clone. Its ends do not fully match the called genes, so a read error is possible. Other DNA sequences from this sample encode an identical CDR3 as well. V is TRBV5-1 and J is TRBJ1-2, with D possibly TRBD1 on 6 matching bases. The CDR3 covers 13 residues. Germline V gene data show CDR1 as SGHRS and CDR2 as YFSETQ. CDR3 in amino acids: CASSSPAGGGYTF. CDR3 coding DNA: TGTGCCAGCAGCTCCCCTGCGGGGGGCGGCTACACCTTC.

In the case of this clone: This could be a read error, since a much larger clone is one nucleotide away. This specimen includes other DNA sequences encoding the same CDR3. This chain joins TRBV4-1 and TRBJ2-3; TRBD2 matches 9 bases. V shed 1 base and J 5 bases; nucleotides not matched to a gene: 4. Germline-derived CDR1 and CDR2 are MGHRA and YSYEKL. The CDR3 contains 15 residues. The CDR3 nucleotides read TGCGCCAGCAGCCAAGTGGGACTAGCAGGAGATACGCAGTATTTT. Its translation: CASSQVGLAGDTQYF.

The chain carries TRBV5-4 and TRBJ2-2; 7 positions agree with TRBD1. Germline trimming cut 4 bases from V and 1 base from J; bases unmatched to any gene: 7. Germline V gives CDR1 SGHNT, CDR2 YYREEE (reference sequence). The CDR3 runs to 16 residues. In nucleotides, the CDR3 is TGTGCCAGCAGCCGGACCGGGACAGAGAACACCGGGGAGCTGTTTTTT. Translating it yields CASSRTGTENTGELFF.

This clone showed up just a few times. The chain employs TRBV7-8 and TRBJ1-2; TRBD1 agrees at 7 bases. V lost 2 bases to trimming and J lost 8 bases; unmatched junction nucleotides: 5. The germline V gene encodes CDR1 SGHVS and CDR2 FQNEAQ. This CDR3 has 13 amino acids. This CDR3 is CASSLTGVEGYTF. For the CDR3, the DNA is TGTGCCAGCAGCTTAACAGGGGTAGAAGGCTACACCTTC. The complete variable domain, with remaining parts taken from reference TRBV7-8 and TRBJ1-2, reads GAGVSQSPRYKVAKRGQDVALRCDPISGHVSLFWYQQALGQGPEFLTYFQNEAQLDKSGLPSDRFFAERPEGSVSTLKIQRTQQEDSAVYLCASSLTGVEGYTFGSGTRLTVV.

CDR3 amino acids: CASSLVSGGTYNEQFF. CDR3 nucleotides: TGTGCCAGCAGCTTAGTTAGCGGGGGGACCTACAATGAGCAGTTCTTC. The J gene is TRBJ2-1, the V gene TRBV7-9; 10 positions match TRBD2. The CDR3 has 16 residues. Trimming cost V 1 base and J 2 bases; bases outside gene matches: 2. Germline V gene sequence: CDR1 SEHNR, CDR2 FQNEAQ (reference sequence).

To note about this clone: A far more abundant clone sits one base away, making this likely a read error. The sample carries other DNA sequences with the same CDR3. The genes are TRBV4-3 and TRBJ2-3; 9 bases align to TRBD2. Per germline, CDR1 LGHNA and CDR2 YSLEER. V was pared by 0 bases and J by 0 bases, with 13 bases of the junction left unmatched. The CDR3 sequence is 20 residues long. CDR3 DNA sequence: TGCGCCAGCAGCCAAGAGCGCGGGGCGGGGGGGCTATCTAGCACAGATACGCAGTATTTT. Translation: CASSQERGAGGLSSTDTQYF.

A word on this clone: With a far larger clone one base away, a read error is the likely cause. The chain is built from TRBV25-1 and TRBJ1-1; D is perhaps TRBD1 (6 bases). CDR3 length: 13 amino acids. CDR1 and CDR2 (germline): MGHDK, SYGVNS. V was clipped by 6 bases and J by 11 bases, with 19 bases between them. This chain's CDR3 is CASSLNRAIDAFF. DNA for the CDR3: TGTGCCAGCAGCCTTAACAGGGCCATTGATGCTTTCTTT.

This clone was counted a single time. A read error may explain this, as a much larger clone is one base away. In the same sample, other DNA sequences code for this CDR3. The chain couples TRBV6-1 to TRBJ1-2; D may be TRBD1 (5 bases). V was trimmed by 4 bases and J by 3 bases, leaving 21 bases between them. Germline V lookup: CDR1 MNHNS, CDR2 SASEGT. This CDR3 comprises 17 residues. Here the CDR3 DNA reads TGTGCCAGCAGTGGGAAGCCCGGGACCTCGGTATACTATGGCTACACCTTC. Protein product: CASSGKPGTSVYYGYTF.

The chain uses TRBV7-3 and TRBJ1-6, with TRBD1 as a possible D gene (6 bases). This CDR3 has 15 amino acids. V dropped 2 bases and J dropped 8 bases, with 13 bases sitting between them. Looked up from germline, CDR1 is SGHTA and CDR2 is FQGTGA. The CDR3 DNA follows: TGTGCCAGCAGCTTAGACGGGGGCGACGATTCACCCCTCCACTTT. It encodes CASSLDGGDDSPLHF.